Presented here are 12 T cell receptor beta chains from one specimen sequenced in a study of siplizumab effects on memory and regulatory T cells. Clones were read by immunoSEQ multiplex PCR, and TCRdb kept only the in-frame ones, dropping some. The table records 85,000 to 130,000 clones, more than 85% of them present only once. The sequenced sample was CD4+ T cells sorted from blood. The receptors were gathered from a human donor in good health. Some clones in this sample may be carry-over from other donors' samples.

J is TRBJ1-2 and V is TRBV6-6; possible D gene TRBD1, 5 bases. Germline V gives CDR1 MNHNY, CDR2 SVGAGI (reference sequence). The CDR3 has 13 residues. Trimming cost V 6 bases and J 0 bases, with 8 bases left between them. DNA for the CDR3: TGTGCCAGCAGCCAGACAGCTAACTATGGCTACACCTTC. Its translation is CASSQTANYGYTF.

This clone appeared a few times. The chain combines TRBV10-3 with TRBJ1-2; D remains unclear. CDR3 length equals 15 residues. Germline V gene data show CDR1 as ENHRY and CDR2 as SYGVKD. The V end lost 3 bases, the J end lost 1 base, and 12 bases lay between the germline ends. This CDR3 reads CAISDQVPNNYGYTF. DNA of the CDR3: TGTGCCATCAGTGACCAGGTCCCAAATAACTATGGCTACACCTTC.

V usage is TRBV4-2 and J usage is TRBJ2-7, with D tentatively TRBD2 (6 bases). The CDR3 is made up of 16 amino acids. V was trimmed by 0 bases and J by 3 bases, leaving 15 bases between them. Germline V gene lookup returns CDR1 LGHNA and CDR2 YNFKEQ. Here the CDR3 DNA reads TGTGCCAGCAGCCAAGAAGGTTTCGGGGGAGGCTACGAGCAGTACTTC. Residues: CASSQEGFGGGYEQYF.

This clone was found once. The V gene is TRBV5-6, the J gene TRBJ2-1, with unresolved D. V lost 4 bases to trimming and J lost 13 bases, with 9 bases between them. CDR3 length: 10 residues. The germline CDR1 and CDR2 sequences are SGHDT and YYEEEE. The CDR3 sequence is CASSGLDQFF. The CDR3 bases are TGTGCCAGCAGCGGCCTCGATCAGTTCTTC.

As to this clone: The sample holds other DNA sequences that translate to the same CDR3. The rearrangement links TRBV7-2 to TRBJ1-2, with TRBD1 matching 7 bases. This CDR3 is built from 14 residues. The germline V gene has CDR1 SGHTA and CDR2 FQGNSA. With V trimmed by 4 bases and J by 8 bases, 10 bases remained unmatched. The CDR3 bases are TGTGCCAGCAGCTCGCGACAGGGAAGAGAAGGCTACACCTTC. Protein sequence: CASSSRQGREGYTF.

In DNA form, the CDR3 reads TGTGCCAGCAGCTTGGGGAGTGGGAATCAGCCCCAGCATTTT. This translates into CASSLGSGNQPQHF. V is TRBV5-5 and J is TRBJ1-5; D call uncertain. Germline V lookup: CDR1 SGHKS, CDR2 YYEKEE (reference sequence). The CDR3 spans 14 residues. The V end lost 0 bases, the J end lost 4 bases, and 8 bases lay between the germline ends.

V and J are TRBV30 and TRBJ2-5; maybe TRBD2 (5 bases). CDR1 and CDR2 from the germline V gene are GTSNPN and SVGIG (reference sequence). Trimming removed 3 bases at V and 4 bases at J, with 15 bases between. The CDR3 is made up of 14 amino acids. Written as DNA, the CDR3 is TGTGCCTGGAGGGTGACCGGAGGAGGAGAGACCCAGTACTTC. This encodes CAWRVTGGGETQYF.

The gene calls are TRBV7-2 and TRBJ2-7, with D tentatively TRBD1 (5 bases). Germline V lookup: CDR1 SGHTA, CDR2 FQGNSA. CDR3 length: 15 residues. Trimming pared 5 bases from V and 0 bases from J, leaving 14 bases between. CDR3 sequence reads: CASSASRATSYEQYF. The CDR3, as DNA: TGTGCCAGCAGCGCCAGCAGGGCTACCTCCTACGAGCAGTACTTC. The full variable domain, rest sourced from reference TRBV7-2 and TRBJ2-7, is GAGVSQSPSNKVTEKGKDVELRCDPISGHTALYWYRQSLGQGLEFLIYFQGNSAPDKSGLPSDRFSAERTGGSVSTLTIQRTQQEDSAVYLCASSASRATSYEQYFGPGTRLTVT.

The J gene is TRBJ2-3, the V gene TRBV4-1; 9 nucleotides align to TRBD1. The CDR3 runs 21 residues. V dropped 0 bases and J dropped 3; count of bases not matched to a gene: 19. Germline V CDR1 and CDR2: MGHRA, YSYEKL. The CDR3 loop reads CASSQDRPDRGSVLWTDTQYF. The CDR3 nucleotides read TGCGCCAGCAGCCAAGACCGCCCCGACAGGGGGTCCGTTCTTTGGACAGATACGCAGTATTTT.

This clone was seen more than once but under ten times. The chain couples TRBV23-1 to TRBJ2-7; perhaps TRBD2 as D (6 bases). TRBV23-1 qualifies as an ORF whose function is uncertain. This CDR3 region has 15 residues. The germline V and J ends were trimmed by 0 bases and 6 bases, with 15 bases remaining between them. This CDR3 reads CASSQSGGSVGEQYF. The CDR3 nucleotides are TGCGCCAGCAGTCAATCGGGGGGTAGCGTGGGCGAGCAGTACTTC.

The chain has TRBV11-2 and TRBJ2-5; TRBD2 matches 9 bases. The V and J ends lost 4 bases and 4 bases, in that order; junction bases with no gene match: 4. This CDR3 is 14 amino acids long. Germline values: CDR1 SGHAT, CDR2 FQNNGV. Here the CDR3 reads CASSWAGGGETQYF. CDR3 nucleotide sequence: TGTGCCAGCAGCTGGGCGGGAGGGGGAGAGACCCAGTACTTC.

V is TRBV7-2 and J is TRBJ2-1; possible D gene TRBD1, 6 bases. From germline, CDR1 is SGHTA and CDR2 FQGNSA. The CDR3 is 14 amino acids. With 7 bases removed from V and 6 bases from J, the gap between germline ends came to 16 bases. The DNA for the CDR3 is TGTGCCAGCACCGGCCTAAACAGGGCCAATGAGCAGTTCTTC. It is translated as CASTGLNRANEQFF.